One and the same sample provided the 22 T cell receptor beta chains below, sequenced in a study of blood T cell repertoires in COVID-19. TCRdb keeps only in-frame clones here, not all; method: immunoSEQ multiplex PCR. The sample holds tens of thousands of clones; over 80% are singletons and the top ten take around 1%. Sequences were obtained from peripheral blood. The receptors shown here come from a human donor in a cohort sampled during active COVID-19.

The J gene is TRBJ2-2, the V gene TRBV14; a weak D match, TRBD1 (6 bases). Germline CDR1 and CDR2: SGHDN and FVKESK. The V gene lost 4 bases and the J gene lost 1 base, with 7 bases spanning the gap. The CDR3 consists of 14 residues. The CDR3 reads CASSRTVNTGELFF. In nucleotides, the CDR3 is TGTGCCAGCAGCCGGACAGTGAACACCGGGGAGCTGTTTTTT.

CDR3 coding DNA: TGTGCCAGCACAGGGTCCCCCTCCTACGAGCAGTACTTC. This sequence encodes CASTGSPSYEQYF. This chain uses TRBV2 with TRBJ2-7, with D possibly TRBD1 on 5 matching bases. The CDR3 covers 13 residues. The germline V gene encodes CDR1 SNHLY and CDR2 FYNNEI. V was clipped by 7 bases and J by 0 bases, with 10 bases between them.

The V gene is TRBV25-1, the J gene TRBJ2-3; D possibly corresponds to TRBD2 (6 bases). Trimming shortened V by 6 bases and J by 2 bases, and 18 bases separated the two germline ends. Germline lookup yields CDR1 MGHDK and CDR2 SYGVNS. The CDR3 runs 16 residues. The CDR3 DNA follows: TGTGCCAGCAGCCTTCGGGGCGGGGATCACACAGATACGCAGTATTTT. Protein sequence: CASSLRGGDHTDTQYF.

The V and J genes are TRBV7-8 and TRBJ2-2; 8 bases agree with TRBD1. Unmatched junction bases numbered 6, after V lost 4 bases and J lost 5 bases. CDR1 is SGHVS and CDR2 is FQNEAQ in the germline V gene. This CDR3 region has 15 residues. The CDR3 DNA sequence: TGTGCCAGCAGCTGGGACAGGAGGAAGACCGGGGAGCTGTTTTTT. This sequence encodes CASSWDRRKTGELFF.

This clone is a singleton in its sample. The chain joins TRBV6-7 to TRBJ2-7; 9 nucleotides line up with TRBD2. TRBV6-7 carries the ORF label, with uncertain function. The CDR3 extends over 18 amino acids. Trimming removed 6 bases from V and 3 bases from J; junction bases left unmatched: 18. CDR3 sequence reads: CASSHIAPLAGEYYEQYF. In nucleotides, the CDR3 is TGTGCCAGCAGCCATATAGCCCCTTTAGCGGGAGAGTACTACGAGCAGTACTTC.

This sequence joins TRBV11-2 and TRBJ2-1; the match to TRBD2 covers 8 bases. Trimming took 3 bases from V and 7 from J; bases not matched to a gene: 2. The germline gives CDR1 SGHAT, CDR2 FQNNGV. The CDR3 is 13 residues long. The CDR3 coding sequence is TGTGCCAGCAGCTTGGGACTAGAGAATGAGCAGTTCTTC. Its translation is CASSLGLENEQFF.

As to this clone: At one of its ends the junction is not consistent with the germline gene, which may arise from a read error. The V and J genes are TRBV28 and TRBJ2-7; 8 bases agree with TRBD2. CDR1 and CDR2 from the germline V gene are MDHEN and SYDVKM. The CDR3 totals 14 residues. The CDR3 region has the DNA TGTGCCAGCAGTTACGGGAGGGATGGCCGCCTCTTTAAGTTC. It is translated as CASSYGRDGRLFKF.

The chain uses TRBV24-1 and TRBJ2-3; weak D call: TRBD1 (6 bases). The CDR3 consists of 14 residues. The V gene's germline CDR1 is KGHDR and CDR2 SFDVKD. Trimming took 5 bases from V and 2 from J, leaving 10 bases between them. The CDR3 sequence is CATSVGTSTDTQYF. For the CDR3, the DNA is TGTGCCACCAGTGTTGGGACATCCACAGATACGCAGTATTTT.

CDR3 protein: CASSQVQRKSSDTQYF. The CDR3 DNA reads TGTGCCAGCAGCCAAGTTCAGCGGAAGAGTTCAGATACGCAGTATTTT. The V gene is TRBV4-2, the J gene TRBJ2-3; D is possibly TRBD2 (5 bases). The V gene lost 1 base and the J gene lost 4 bases, with 15 bases spanning the gap. The CDR3 is 16 amino acids. Germline CDR1 reads LGHNA; CDR2 reads YNFKEQ.

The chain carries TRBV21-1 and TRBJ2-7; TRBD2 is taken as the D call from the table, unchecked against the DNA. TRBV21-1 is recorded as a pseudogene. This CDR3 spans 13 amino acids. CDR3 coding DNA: TGTGCCAGCTTCGGGCCTCCGGGGAACGAGCAGTACTTC. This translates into CASFGPPGNEQYF.

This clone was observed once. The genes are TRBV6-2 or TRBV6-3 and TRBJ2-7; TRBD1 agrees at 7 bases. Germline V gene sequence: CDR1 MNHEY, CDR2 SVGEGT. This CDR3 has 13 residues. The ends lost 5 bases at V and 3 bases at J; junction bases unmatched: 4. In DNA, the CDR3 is TGTGCCAGCAGTAAGGGACAGCTCTACGAGCAGTACTTC. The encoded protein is CASSKGQLYEQYF.

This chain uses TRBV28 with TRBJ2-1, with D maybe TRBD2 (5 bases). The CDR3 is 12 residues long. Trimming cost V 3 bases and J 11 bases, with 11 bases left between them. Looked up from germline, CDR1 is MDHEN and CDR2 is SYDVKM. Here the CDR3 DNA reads TGTGCCAGCAGTTTGGTCCGGGAAAAGCAGTTCTTC. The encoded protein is CASSLVREKQFF.

The DNA for the CDR3 is TGTGCCAGCGTGCGAAGTCTCTACACCTTC. Its protein is CASVRSLYTF. This chain connects TRBV6-5 to TRBJ1-2; unclear D gene. The CDR3 totals 10 residues. Trimming left V 8 bases short and J 10 bases short, with 11 bases between. CDR1 and CDR2 (germline): MNHEY, SVGAGI.

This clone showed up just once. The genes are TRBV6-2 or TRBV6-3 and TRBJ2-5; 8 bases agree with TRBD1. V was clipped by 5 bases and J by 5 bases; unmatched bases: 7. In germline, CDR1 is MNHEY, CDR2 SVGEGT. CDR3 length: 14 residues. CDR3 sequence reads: CASSLGQGVETQYF. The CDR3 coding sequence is TGTGCCAGCAGTCTCGGACAGGGTGTCGAGACCCAGTACTTC.

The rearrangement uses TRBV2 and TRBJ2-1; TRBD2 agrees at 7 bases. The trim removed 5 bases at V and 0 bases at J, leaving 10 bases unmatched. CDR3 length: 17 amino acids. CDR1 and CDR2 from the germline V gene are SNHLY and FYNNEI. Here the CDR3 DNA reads TGTGCCAGCAGTCATTCTAGCGGCCAGAGCTCCTACAATGAGCAGTTCTTC. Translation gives CASSHSSGQSSYNEQFF.

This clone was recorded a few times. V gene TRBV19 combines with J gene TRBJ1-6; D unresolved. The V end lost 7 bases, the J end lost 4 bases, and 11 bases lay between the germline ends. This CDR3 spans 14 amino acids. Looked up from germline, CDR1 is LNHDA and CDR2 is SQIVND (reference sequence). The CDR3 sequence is CASTQTAYNSPLHF. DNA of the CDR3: TGTGCCAGTACCCAAACAGCATATAATTCACCCCTCCACTTT.

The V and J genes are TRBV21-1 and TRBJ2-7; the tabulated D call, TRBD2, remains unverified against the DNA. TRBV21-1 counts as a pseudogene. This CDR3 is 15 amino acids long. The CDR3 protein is CASPLKIAGIGEQYF. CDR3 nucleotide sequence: TGTGCCAGCCCCCTCAAGATAGCGGGAATCGGCGAGCAGTACTTC.

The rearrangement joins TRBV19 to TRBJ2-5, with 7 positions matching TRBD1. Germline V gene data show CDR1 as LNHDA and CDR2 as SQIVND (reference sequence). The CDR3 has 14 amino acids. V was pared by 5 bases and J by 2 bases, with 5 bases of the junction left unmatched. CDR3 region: CASSPRQGQETQYF. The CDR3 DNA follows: TGTGCCAGTAGTCCCCGACAGGGTCAAGAGACCCAGTACTTC. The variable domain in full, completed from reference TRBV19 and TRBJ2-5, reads DGGITQSPKYLFRKEGQNVTLSCEQNLNHDAMYWYRQDPGQGLRLIYYSQIVNDFQKGDIAEGYSVSREKKESFPLTVTSAQKNPTAFYLCASSPRQGQETQYFGPGTRLLVL.

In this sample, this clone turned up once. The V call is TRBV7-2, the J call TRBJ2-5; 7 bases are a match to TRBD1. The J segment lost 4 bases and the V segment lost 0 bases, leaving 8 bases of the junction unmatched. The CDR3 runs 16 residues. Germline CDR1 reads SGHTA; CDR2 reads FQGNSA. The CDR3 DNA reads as TGTGCCAGCAGCTTAGCACCGACAGGGTGGCGAGAGACCCAGTACTTC. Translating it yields CASSLAPTGWRETQYF.

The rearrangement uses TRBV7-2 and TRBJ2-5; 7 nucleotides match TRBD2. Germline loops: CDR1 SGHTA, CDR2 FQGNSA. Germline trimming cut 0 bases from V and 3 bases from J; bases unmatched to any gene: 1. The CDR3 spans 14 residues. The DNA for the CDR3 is TGTGCCAGCAGCTTAGCAGGACTAGAAGAGACCCAGTACTTC. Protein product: CASSLAGLEETQYF. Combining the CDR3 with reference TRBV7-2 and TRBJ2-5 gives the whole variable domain GAGVSQSPSNKVTEKGKDVELRCDPISGHTALYWYRQSLGQGLEFLIYFQGNSAPDKSGLPSDRFSAERTGGSVSTLTIQRTQQEDSAVYLCASSLAGLEETQYFGPGTRLLVL.

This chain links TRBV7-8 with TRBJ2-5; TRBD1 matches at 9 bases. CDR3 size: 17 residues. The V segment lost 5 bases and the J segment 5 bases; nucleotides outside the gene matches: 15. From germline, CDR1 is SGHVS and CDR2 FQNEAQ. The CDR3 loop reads CASSGYPPGTGRETQYF. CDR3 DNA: TGTGCCAGCAGCGGATACCCCCCGGGGACAGGGCGCGAGACCCAGTACTTC. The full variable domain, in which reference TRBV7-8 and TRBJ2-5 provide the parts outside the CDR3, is GAGVSQSPRYKVAKRGQDVALRCDPISGHVSLFWYQQALGQGPEFLTYFQNEAQLDKSGLPSDRFFAERPEGSVSTLKIQRTQQEDSAVYLCASSGYPPGTGRETQYFGPGTRLLVL.

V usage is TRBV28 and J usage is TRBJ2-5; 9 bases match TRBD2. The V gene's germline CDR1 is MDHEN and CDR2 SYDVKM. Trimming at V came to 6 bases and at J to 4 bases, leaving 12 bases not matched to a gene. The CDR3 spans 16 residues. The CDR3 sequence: CASRRGIAGEGETQYF. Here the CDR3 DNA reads TGTGCCAGCAGGAGGGGGATAGCGGGAGAGGGAGAGACCCAGTACTTC.